These 8 T cell receptor beta chains were all obtained from the same sample, sequenced in a study of T cells in localized non-small cell lung cancer. The repertoire was sequenced with immunoSEQ multiplex PCR; TCRdb's copy has only in-frame clones and lacks some. The sample contains some 64,000 clones, roughly 90% of which appear only once. The sample here was peripheral blood, taken before any cancer treatment. The receptors here all came from a woman aged 35-75 years with stage I lung adenocarcinoma.

This chain links TRBV12-5 with TRBJ2-7; TRBD1 agrees at 7 bases. The CDR3 contains 13 residues. Losses at the gene ends were 5 bases for V and 3 bases for J; bases not matched to a gene: 4. CDR1 and CDR2 (germline): LGHNT, FRNRAP. The CDR3 spells CASGADRVYEQYF. CDR3 in DNA: TGTGCTAGTGGTGCCGACAGGGTCTACGAGCAGTACTTC.

This sequence joins TRBV28 and TRBJ2-7; 7 bases line up with TRBD2. From germline, CDR1 is MDHEN and CDR2 SYDVKM. With V trimmed by 5 bases and J by 3 bases, 4 bases remained unmatched. The CDR3 is 13 amino acids. CDR3 in DNA: TGTGCCAGCAGTAGCGGGACCAACTACGAGCAGTACTTC. This encodes CASSSGTNYEQYF.

The chain uses TRBV15 and TRBJ2-5, with 9 bases identical to TRBD2. The length of the CDR3 is 16 residues. CDR1 LNHNV and CDR2 YYDKDF come from the germline V gene (reference sequence). With V trimmed by 0 bases and J by 5 bases, 7 bases remained unmatched. The CDR3, as DNA: TGTGCCACCAGCAGAGACGTAGCGGGGGTCGGGGAGACCCAGTACTTC. This encodes CATSRDVAGVGETQYF.

The chain combines TRBV7-3 with TRBJ1-3, with TRBD1 as a possible D gene (5 bases). Per germline, CDR1 SGHTA and CDR2 FQGTGA. This CDR3 region has 15 residues. Trimming took off 5 bases at V and 0 bases at J, with 11 bases between the two ends. CDR3: CASSAAGTSGNTIYF. The CDR3 region has the DNA TGTGCCAGCAGCGCCGCCGGGACCTCTGGAAACACCATATATTTT.

This chain joins TRBV28 and TRBJ2-7; D not resolved. The V and J ends lost 1 base and 2 bases respectively, with 6 bases between them. The CDR3 is made up of 13 amino acids. Germline V CDR1 and CDR2: MDHEN, SYDVKM. In DNA, the CDR3 is TGTGCCAGCAGTTTATACGCAGCCTACGAGCAGTACTTC. Its translation: CASSLYAAYEQYF.

This clone was picked up a small number of times. CDR3 DNA: TGTGCCAGCAGCCCAGTCCCCAGGTCTTTGACCTTC. Its translation: CASSPVPRSLTF. V and J are TRBV7-2 and TRBJ1-2, with D hard to call. CDR1 is SGHTA and CDR2 is FQGNSA in the germline V gene. CDR3 size: 12 residues. The germline V and J ends were trimmed by 5 bases and 14 bases, with 18 bases remaining between them.

The rearrangement joins TRBV19 to TRBJ2-3; 8 bases match TRBD2. The CDR3 is made up of 14 amino acids. Germline values: CDR1 LNHDA, CDR2 SQIVND (reference sequence). V shed 7 bases and J 6 bases; nucleotides not matched to a gene: 9. CDR3 loop: CASTPGTRWDTQYF. In nucleotides, the CDR3 is TGTGCCAGTACCCCCGGGACTAGATGGGATACGCAGTATTTT.

This chain links TRBV13 with TRBJ1-2; no clear D. This CDR3 has 13 residues. V shed 0 bases and J shed 0 bases, with 2 bases lying between them. In germline, CDR1 is PRHDT, CDR2 FYEKMQ (reference sequence). The CDR3 sequence is CASSLGTNYGYTF. CDR3 sequence (DNA): TGTGCCAGCAGCTTAGGCACTAACTATGGCTACACCTTC.